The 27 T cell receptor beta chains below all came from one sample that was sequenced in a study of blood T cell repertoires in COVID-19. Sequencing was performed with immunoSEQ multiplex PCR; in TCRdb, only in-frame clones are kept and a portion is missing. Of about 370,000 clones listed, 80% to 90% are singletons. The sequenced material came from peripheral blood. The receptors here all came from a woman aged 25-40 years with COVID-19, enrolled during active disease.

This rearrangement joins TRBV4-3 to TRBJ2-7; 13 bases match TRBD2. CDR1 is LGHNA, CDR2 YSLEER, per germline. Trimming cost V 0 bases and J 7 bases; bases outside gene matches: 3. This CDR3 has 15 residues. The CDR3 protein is CASSQDWTSGREQYF. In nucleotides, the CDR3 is TGCGCCAGCAGCCAAGACTGGACTAGCGGGAGAGAGCAGTACTTC.

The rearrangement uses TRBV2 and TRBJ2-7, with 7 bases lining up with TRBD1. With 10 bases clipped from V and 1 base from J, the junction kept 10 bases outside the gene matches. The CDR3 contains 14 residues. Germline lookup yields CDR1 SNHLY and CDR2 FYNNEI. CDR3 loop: CAISTGTVSYEQYF. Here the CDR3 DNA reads TGTGCCATCTCAACCGGGACAGTTTCCTACGAGCAGTACTTC. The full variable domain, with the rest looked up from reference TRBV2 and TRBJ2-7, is EPEVTQTPSHQVTQMGQEVILRCVPISNHLYFYWYRQILGQKVEFLVSFYNNEISEKSEIFDDQFSVERPDGSNFTLKIRSTKLEDSAMYFCAISTGTVSYEQYFGPGTRLTVT.

The CDR3 spells CASRGTLSYEQYF. The CDR3 DNA reads as TGTGCCAGCCGAGGGACACTTTCCTACGAGCAGTACTTC. This sequence joins TRBV27 and TRBJ2-7; the D gene is possibly TRBD1 (6 bases). Germline V gene sequence: CDR1 MNHEY, CDR2 SMNVEV (reference sequence). The CDR3 is 13 amino acids. Trimming pared 8 bases from V and 1 base from J, leaving 12 bases between.

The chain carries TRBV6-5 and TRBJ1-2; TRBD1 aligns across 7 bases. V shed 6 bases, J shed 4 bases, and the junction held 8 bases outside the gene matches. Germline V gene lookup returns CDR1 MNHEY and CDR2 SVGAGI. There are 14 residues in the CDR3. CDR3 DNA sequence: TGTGCCAGCAGCAGACAGGGTTACGGCTATGGCTACACCTTC. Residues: CASSRQGYGYGYTF.

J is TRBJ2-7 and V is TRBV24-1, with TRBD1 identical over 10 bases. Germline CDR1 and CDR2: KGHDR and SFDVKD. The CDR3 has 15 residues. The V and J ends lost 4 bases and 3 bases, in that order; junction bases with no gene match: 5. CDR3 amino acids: CATSDPTGGIYEQYF. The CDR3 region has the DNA TGTGCCACCAGTGACCCGACAGGGGGCATCTACGAGCAGTACTTC.

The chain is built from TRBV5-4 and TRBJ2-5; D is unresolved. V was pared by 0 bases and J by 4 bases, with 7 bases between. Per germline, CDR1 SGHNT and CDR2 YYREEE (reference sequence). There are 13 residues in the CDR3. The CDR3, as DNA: TGTGCCAGCAGCTTGGGCCCGGGAGAGACCCAGTACTTC. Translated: CASSLGPGETQYF.

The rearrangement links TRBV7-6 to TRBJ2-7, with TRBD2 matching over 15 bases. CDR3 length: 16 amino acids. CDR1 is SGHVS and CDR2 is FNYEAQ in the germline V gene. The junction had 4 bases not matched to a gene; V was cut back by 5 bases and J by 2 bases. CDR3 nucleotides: TGTGCCAGCAGCCCAGGGACTAGCGGGGGGACCTACGAGCAGTACTTC. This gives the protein CASSPGTSGGTYEQYF.

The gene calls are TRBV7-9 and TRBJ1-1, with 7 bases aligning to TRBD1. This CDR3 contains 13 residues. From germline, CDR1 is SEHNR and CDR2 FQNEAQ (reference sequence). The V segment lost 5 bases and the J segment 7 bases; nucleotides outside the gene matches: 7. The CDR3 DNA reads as TGTGCCAGCAGCCGAGGGGGCGGGGATGAAGCTTTCTTT. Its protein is CASSRGGGDEAFF.

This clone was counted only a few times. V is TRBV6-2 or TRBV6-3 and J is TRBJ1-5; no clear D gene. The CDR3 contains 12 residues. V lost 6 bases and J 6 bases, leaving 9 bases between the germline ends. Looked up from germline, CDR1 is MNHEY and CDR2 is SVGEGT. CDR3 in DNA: TGTGCCAGCAGCTCCCCTATTCAGCCCCAGCATTTT. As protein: CASSSPIQPQHF.

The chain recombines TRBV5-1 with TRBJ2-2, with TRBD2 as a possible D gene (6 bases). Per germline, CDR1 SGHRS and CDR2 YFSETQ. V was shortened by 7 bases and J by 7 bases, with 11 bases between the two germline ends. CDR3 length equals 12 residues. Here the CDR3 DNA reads TGCGCCAGCGAGGCGGGAAACGGGGAGCTGTTTTTT. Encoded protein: CASEAGNGELFF.

CDR3 coding DNA: TGTGCCAGCAGCGCGATAGCGTCGGGAGTAGTAGATACGCAGTATTTT. The encoded protein is CASSAIASGVVDTQYF. The V gene is TRBV7-3, the J gene TRBJ2-3, with D maybe TRBD2 (6 bases). This CDR3 has 16 residues. Germline CDR1 reads SGHTA; CDR2 reads FQGTGA. Trimming took 5 bases from V and 5 from J, leaving 20 bases between them.

The CDR3 sequence is CASRASGRADNEQFF. For the CDR3, the DNA is TGTGCCAGCAGAGCTAGCGGGAGGGCCGACAATGAGCAGTTCTTC. The V gene is TRBV6-4, the J gene TRBJ2-1, with TRBD2 matching 12 bases. CDR1 and CDR2 from the germline V gene are MRHNA and SNTAGT. CDR3 length: 15 residues. V shed 6 bases and J 5 bases; nucleotides not matched to a gene: 5.

CDR3 residues: CASSPGGDEQYF. The CDR3 region has the DNA TGCGCCAGCAGCCCCGGGGGAGACGAGCAGTACTTC. The chain couples TRBV4-1 to TRBJ2-7; perhaps TRBD2 as D (6 bases). CDR1 MGHRA and CDR2 YSYEKL come from the germline V gene. This CDR3 has 12 residues. V was clipped by 4 bases and J by 5 bases, with 9 bases between them.

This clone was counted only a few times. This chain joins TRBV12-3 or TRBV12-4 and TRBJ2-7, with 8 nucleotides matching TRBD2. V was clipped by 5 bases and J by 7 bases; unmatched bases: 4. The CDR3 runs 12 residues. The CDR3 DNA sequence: TGTGCCAGCAGTCGAATAGCGGGGGAGCAGTACTTC. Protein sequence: CASSRIAGEQYF.

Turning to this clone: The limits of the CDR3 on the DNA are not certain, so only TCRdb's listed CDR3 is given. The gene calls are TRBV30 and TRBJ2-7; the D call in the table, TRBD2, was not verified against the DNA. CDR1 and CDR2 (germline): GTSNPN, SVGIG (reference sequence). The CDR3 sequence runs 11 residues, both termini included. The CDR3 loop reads CACPLWGTGAF.

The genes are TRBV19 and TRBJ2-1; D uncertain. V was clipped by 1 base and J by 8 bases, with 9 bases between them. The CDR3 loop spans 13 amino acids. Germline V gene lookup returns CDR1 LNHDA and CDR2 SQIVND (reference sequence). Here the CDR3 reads CASSIGREYEQFF. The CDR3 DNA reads TGTGCCAGTAGTATAGGTCGCGAGTATGAGCAGTTCTTC.

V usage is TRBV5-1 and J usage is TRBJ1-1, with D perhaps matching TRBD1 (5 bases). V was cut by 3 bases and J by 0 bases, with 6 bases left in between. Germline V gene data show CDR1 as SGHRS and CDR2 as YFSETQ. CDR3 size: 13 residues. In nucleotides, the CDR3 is TGCGCCAGCAGCTGGGGGGTGAACACTGAAGCTTTCTTT. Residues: CASSWGVNTEAFF.

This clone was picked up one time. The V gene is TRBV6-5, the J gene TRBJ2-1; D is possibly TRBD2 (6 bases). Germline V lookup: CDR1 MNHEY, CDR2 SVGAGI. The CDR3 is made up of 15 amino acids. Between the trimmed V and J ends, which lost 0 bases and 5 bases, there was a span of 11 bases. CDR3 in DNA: TGTGCCAGCAGTTACTCTCGGGACTTTGACAATGAGCAGTTCTTC. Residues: CASSYSRDFDNEQFF.

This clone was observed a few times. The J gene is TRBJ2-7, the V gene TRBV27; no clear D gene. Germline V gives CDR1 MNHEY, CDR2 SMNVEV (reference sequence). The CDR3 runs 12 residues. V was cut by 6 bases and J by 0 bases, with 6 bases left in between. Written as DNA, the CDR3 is TGTGCCAGCAGGTCCGGCTCCTACGAGCAGTACTTC. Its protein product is CASRSGSYEQYF.

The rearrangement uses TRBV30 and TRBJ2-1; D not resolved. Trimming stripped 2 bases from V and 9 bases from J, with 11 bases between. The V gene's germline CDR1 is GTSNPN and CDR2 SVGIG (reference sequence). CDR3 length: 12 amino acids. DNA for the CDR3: TGTGCCTGGAGTATAATGGCGGTTGAGCAGTTCTTC. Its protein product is CAWSIMAVEQFF.

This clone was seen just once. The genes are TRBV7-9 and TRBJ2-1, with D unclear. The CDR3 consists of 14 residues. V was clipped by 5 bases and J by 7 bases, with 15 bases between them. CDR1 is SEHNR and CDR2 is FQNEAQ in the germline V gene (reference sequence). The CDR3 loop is CASSPRLVWNEQFF. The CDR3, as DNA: TGTGCCAGCAGCCCGCGGCTGGTTTGGAATGAGCAGTTCTTC.

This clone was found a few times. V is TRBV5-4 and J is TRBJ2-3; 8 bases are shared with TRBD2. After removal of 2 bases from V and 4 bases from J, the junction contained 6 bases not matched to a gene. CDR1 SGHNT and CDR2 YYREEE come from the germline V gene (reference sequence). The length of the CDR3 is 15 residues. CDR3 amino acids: CASSFGSGRPDTQYF. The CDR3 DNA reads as TGTGCCAGCAGCTTCGGAAGCGGGAGACCAGATACGCAGTATTTT.

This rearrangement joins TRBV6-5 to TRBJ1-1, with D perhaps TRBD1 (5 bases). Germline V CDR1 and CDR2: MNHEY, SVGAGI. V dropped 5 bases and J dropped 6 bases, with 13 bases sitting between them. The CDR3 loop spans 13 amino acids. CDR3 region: CASSQGLWAEAFF. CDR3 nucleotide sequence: TGTGCCAGCAGTCAGGGTCTTTGGGCTGAAGCTTTCTTT.

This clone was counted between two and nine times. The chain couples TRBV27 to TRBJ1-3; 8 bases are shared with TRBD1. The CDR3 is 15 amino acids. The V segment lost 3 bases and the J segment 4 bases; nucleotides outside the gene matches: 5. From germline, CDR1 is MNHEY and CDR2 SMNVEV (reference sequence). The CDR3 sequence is CASSFRTGIGNTIYF. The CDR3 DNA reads TGTGCCAGCAGTTTCCGGACAGGGATCGGAAACACCATATATTTT.

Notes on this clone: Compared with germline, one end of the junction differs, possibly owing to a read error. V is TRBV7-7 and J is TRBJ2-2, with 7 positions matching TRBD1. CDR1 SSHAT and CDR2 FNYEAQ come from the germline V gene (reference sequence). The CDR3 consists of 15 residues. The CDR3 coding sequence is TGTGCTAGCAGCTTAGGGACAGTGAACACCGGGGAGCTGTTTTTT. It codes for CASSLGTVNTGELFF. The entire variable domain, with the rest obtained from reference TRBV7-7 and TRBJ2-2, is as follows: GAGVSQSPRYKVTKRGQDVTLRCDPISSHATLYWYQQALGQGPEFLTYFNYEAQPDKSGLPSDRFSAERPEGSISTLTIQRTEQRDSAMYRCASSLGTVNTGELFFGEGSRLTVL.

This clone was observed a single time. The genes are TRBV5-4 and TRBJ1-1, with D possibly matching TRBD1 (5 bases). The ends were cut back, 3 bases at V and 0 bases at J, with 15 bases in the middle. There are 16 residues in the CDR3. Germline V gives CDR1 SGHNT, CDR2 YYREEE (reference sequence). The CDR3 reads CASSSDYGQLNTEAFF. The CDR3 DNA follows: TGTGCCAGCAGCTCAGATTACGGACAACTGAACACTGAAGCTTTCTTT.

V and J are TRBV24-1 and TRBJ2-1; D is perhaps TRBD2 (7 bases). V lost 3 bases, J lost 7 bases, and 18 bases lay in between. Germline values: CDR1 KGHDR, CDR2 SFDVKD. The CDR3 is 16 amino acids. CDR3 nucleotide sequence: TGTGCCACCAGTGATCCCCAGGGGAGGGCCATAAATGAGCAGTTCTTC. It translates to CATSDPQGRAINEQFF.